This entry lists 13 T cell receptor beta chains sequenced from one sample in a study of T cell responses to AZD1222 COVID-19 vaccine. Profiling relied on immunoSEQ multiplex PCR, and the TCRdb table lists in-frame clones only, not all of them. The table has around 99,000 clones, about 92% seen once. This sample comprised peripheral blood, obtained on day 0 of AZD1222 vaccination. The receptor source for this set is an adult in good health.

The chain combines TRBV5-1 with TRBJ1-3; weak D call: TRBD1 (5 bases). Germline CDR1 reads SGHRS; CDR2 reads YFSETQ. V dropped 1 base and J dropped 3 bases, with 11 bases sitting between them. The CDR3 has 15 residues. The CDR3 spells CASSLLGADGNTIYF. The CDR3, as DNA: TGCGCCAGCAGCTTGCTTGGGGCTGATGGAAACACCATATATTTT.

CDR3 sequence: CASSLTGHEQYF. CDR3 DNA sequence: TGTGCCAGCAGCTTAACTGGCCACGAGCAGTACTTC. The chain couples TRBV7-9 to TRBJ2-7; D gene unclear. Germline V gene data show CDR1 as SEHNR and CDR2 as FQNEAQ (reference sequence). Trimming removed 2 bases from V and 5 bases from J, with 7 bases in between. The length of the CDR3 is 12 residues.

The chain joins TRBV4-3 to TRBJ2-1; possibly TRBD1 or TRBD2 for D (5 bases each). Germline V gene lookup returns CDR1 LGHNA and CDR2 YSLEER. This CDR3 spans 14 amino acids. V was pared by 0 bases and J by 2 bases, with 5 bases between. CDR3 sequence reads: CASSQEGAYNEQFF. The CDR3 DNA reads TGCGCCAGCAGCCAAGAGGGGGCCTACAATGAGCAGTTCTTC.

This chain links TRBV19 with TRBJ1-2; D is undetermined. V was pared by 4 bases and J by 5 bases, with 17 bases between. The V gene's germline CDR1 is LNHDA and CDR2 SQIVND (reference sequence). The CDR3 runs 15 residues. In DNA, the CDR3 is TGTGCCAGTAGTACCCTGACACCGAAGGCTTATGGCTACACCTTC. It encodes CASSTLTPKAYGYTF.

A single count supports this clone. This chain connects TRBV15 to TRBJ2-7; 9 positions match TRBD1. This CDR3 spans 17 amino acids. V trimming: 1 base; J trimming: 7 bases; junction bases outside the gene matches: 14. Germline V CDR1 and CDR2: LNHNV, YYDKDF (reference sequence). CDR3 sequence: CATSRAPRDRDLREQYF. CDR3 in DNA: TGTGCCACCAGCAGAGCGCCCCGGGACAGGGACCTTCGAGAGCAGTACTTC.

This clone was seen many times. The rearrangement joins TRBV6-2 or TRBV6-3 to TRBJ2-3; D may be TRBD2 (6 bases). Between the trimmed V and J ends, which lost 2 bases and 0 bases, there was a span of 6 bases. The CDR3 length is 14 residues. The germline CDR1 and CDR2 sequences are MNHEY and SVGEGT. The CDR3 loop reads CASSYRESTDTQYF. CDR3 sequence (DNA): TGTGCCAGCAGTTACCGGGAGAGCACAGATACGCAGTATTTT.

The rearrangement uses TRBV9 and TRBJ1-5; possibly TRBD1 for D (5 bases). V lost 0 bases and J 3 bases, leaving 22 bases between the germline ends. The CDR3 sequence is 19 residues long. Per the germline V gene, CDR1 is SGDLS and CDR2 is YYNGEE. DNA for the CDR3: TGTGCCAGCAGCGTAGCGTTTTGCCGGGACGGTTTATTCAATCAGCCCCAGCATTTT. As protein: CASSVAFCRDGLFNQPQHF.

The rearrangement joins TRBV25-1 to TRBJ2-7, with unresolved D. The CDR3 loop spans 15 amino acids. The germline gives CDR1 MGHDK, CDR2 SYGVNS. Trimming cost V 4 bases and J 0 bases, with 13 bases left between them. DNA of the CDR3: TGTGCCAGCAGTGTCGTGGGAAAGGGCTCCTACGAGCAGTACTTC. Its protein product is CASSVVGKGSYEQYF.

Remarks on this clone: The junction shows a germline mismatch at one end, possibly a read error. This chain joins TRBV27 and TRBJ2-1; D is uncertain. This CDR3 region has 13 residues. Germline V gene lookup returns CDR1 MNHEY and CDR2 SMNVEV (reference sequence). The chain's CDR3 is CASSFNPDKEQFF. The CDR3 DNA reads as TGTGCCAGCAGTTTTAACCCCGACAAAGAGCAGTTCTTC.

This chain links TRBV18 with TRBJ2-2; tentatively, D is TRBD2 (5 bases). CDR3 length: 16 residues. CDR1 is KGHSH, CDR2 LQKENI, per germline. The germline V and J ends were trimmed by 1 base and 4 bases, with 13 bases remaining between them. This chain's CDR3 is CASSPQAGGTTGELFF. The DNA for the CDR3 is TGTGCCAGCTCACCACAGGCGGGCGGAACCACCGGGGAGCTGTTTTTT.

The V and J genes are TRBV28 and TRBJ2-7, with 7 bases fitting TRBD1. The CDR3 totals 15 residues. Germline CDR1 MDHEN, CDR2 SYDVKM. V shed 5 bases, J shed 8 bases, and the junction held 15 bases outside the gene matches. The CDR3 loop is CASSPPQGTAKKQYF. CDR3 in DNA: TGTGCCAGCAGTCCCCCACAGGGGACGGCGAAAAAGCAGTACTTC.

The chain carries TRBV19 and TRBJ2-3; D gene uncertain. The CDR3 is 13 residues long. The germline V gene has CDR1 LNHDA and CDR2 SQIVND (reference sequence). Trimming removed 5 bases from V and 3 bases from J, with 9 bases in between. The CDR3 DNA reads TGTGCCAGTAGTCCGACCGGGACAGATACGCAGTATTTT. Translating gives CASSPTGTDTQYF.

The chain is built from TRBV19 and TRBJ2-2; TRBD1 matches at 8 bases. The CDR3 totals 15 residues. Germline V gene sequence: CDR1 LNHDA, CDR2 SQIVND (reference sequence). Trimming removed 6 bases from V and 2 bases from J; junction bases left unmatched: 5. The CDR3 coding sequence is TGTGCCAGTAGCACGGGACAGGCAAACACCGGGGAGCTGTTTTTT. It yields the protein CASSTGQANTGELFF. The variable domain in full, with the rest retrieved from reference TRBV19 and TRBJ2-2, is DGGITQSPKYLFRKEGQNVTLSCEQNLNHDAMYWYRQDPGQGLRLIYYSQIVNDFQKGDIAEGYSVSREKKESFPLTVTSAQKNPTAFYLCASSTGQANTGELFFGEGSRLTVL.